The rows below give T cell receptor beta chains drawn from one sample of a study of OX40 agonist ivuxolimab in advanced cancers. Libraries were prepared by immunoSEQ multiplex PCR; TCRdb keeps only in-frame clonotypes and omits some of them. The profile covers over 90,000 clones, with 90% appearing a single time and around 0.16% taken by the ten largest. Sample: CD4+ or CD8+ T cells sorted from blood, taken in a trial of the OX40 agonist ivuxolimab. The receptors come from an adult with an advanced solid tumor such as melanoma, head and neck, liver or kidney cancer. Each CDR3 is given with its conserved first and last residue. The order of the fields is clone size, V gene, J gene, D gene, CDR3 length, CDR3 protein, CDR3 DNA. The D gene is left open where the match is weak. Where a row states a size, it is once, few, many or the class of an expanded clone; other rows omit it.

size: .
V: TRBV27
J: TRBJ1-5
D: TRBD1
length: 14
CDR3: CASTYRGGNQPQHF
DNA: TGTGCCAGCACATACAGGGGCGGCAATCAGCCCCAGCATTTT

size: .
V: TRBV7-9
J: TRBJ2-5
D: .
length: 14
CDR3: CASSFWDTGETQYF
DNA: TGTGCCAGCAGCTTCTGGGACACAGGGGAGACCCAGTACTTC

size: .
V: TRBV11-1
J: TRBJ1-2
D: .
length: 14
CDR3: CASSLGTGTYGYTF
DNA: TGTGCCAGCAGCTTGGGGACTGGAACATATGGCTACACCTTC

size: .
V: TRBV5-1
J: TRBJ2-7
D: .
length: 12
CDR3: CASSPETGPQYF
DNA: TGCGCCAGCAGCCCCGAGACAGGTCCCCAGTACTTC

size: .
V: TRBV27
J: TRBJ2-7
D: .
length: 14
CDR3: CASIPMQNSYEQYF
DNA: TGTGCCAGCATACCCATGCAGAATTCCTACGAGCAGTACTTC

size: .
V: TRBV19
J: TRBJ1-2
D: .
length: 14
CDR3: CASSIDRRSYGYTF
DNA: TGTGCCAGTAGTATAGACAGGAGGAGCTATGGCTACACCTTC

size: once
V: TRBV7-8
J: TRBJ2-5
D: .
length: 16
CDR3: CASSSQGRARQETQYF
DNA: TGTGCCAGCAGCTCACAGGGTAGAGCTAGGCAAGAGACCCAGTACTTC

size: .
V: TRBV7-8
J: TRBJ2-1
D: TRBD1
length: 15
CDR3: CASSYRDRAYNEQFF
DNA: TGTGCCAGCAGCTACCGGGACAGGGCGTACAATGAGCAGTTCTTC

size: .
V: TRBV7-3
J: TRBJ2-6
D: .
length: 18
CDR3: CASSLIVRRNSGANVLTF
DNA: TGTGCCAGCAGCTTAATCGTTCGTAGGAACTCTGGGGCCAACGTCCTGACTTTC

size: .
V: TRBV28
J: TRBJ2-1
D: .
length: 12
CDR3: CASMGSYNEQFF
DNA: TGTGCCAGCATGGGCTCCTACAATGAGCAGTTCTTC

size: .
V: TRBV2
J: TRBJ1-1
D: .
length: 14
CDR3: CASTERARNTEAFF
DNA: TGTGCCAGCACCGAAAGGGCCCGGAACACTGAAGCTTTCTTT

size: .
V: TRBV6-6
J: TRBJ2-7
D: .
length: 14
CDR3: CASSYSAGPYEQYF
DNA: TGTGCCAGCAGTTACTCGGCAGGGCCCTACGAGCAGTACTTC

size: .
V: TRBV27
J: TRBJ2-5
D: .
length: 15
CDR3: CASSSAGGGFGTQYF
DNA: TGTGCCAGCAGTTCGGCAGGGGGAGGTTTTGGGACCCAGTACTTC

size: once
V: TRBV30
J: TRBJ1-4
D: .
length: 13
CDR3: CAWSWFRGEKLFF
DNA: TGTGCCTGGAGTTGGTTCCGGGGTGAAAAACTGTTTTTT

size: .
V: TRBV7-2
J: TRBJ1-3
D: .
length: 14
CDR3: CASSPLGFGNTIYF
DNA: TGTGCCAGCAGTCCCTTGGGCTTTGGAAACACCATATATTTT

size: .
V: TRBV10-2
J: TRBJ2-1
D: TRBD1
length: 11
CDR3: CASGQEREQFF
DNA: TGCGCCAGCGGACAGGAACGTGAGCAGTTCTTC

size: .
V: TRBV10-1
J: TRBJ2-1
D: TRBD1
length: 12
CDR3: CASSGQGYEQFF
DNA: TGCGCCAGCAGCGGACAGGGGTATGAGCAGTTCTTC

size: .
V: TRBV2
J: TRBJ2-7
D: .
length: 23
CDR3: CASSPLNLYRGSNKDLETYEQYF
DNA: TGTGCCAGCAGCCCACTTAACTTATACCGGGGGTCAAATAAAGACCTTGAAACCTACGAGCAGTACTTC

size: .
V: TRBV28
J: TRBJ1-1
D: .
length: 14
CDR3: CASRSRGQNTEAFF
DNA: TGTGCCAGCAGGAGCCGGGGTCAAAACACTGAAGCTTTCTTT

size: once
V: TRBV9
J: TRBJ1-1
D: .
length: 13
CDR3: CASSVTFVTEAFF
DNA: TGTGCCAGCAGCGTTACTTTTGTGACTGAAGCTTTCTTT

size: .
V: TRBV5-1
J: TRBJ2-7
D: .
length: 14
CDR3: CASSLGGSQREQYF
DNA: TGCGCCAGCAGCTTGGGGGGATCTCAAAGGGAGCAGTACTTC

size: .
V: TRBV6-1
J: TRBJ2-2
D: .
length: 15
CDR3: CASSVSLSNTGELFF
DNA: TGTGCCAGCAGTGTTTCTTTATCGAACACCGGGGAGCTGTTTTTT

size: once
V: TRBV11-2
J: TRBJ2-1
D: .
length: 15
CDR3: CASSSARRTYNEQFF
DNA: TGTGCCAGCAGCTCAGCGAGGCGTACCTACAATGAGCAGTTCTTC

size: .
V: TRBV7-9
J: TRBJ1-1
D: .
length: 16
CDR3: CASSPLGGNMNTEAFF
DNA: TGTGCCAGCAGCCCGCTCGGGGGGAACATGAACACTGAAGCTTTCTTT

size: .
V: TRBV6-1
J: TRBJ2-7
D: TRBD1
length: 14
CDR3: CASRTGTGGFEQYF
DNA: TGTGCCAGCAGGACCGGGACAGGGGGCTTCGAGCAGTACTTC

size: .
V: TRBV10-3
J: TRBJ2-7
D: TRBD2
length: 15
CDR3: CATYGVAGGLNEQYF
DNA: TGTGCCACCTACGGGGTAGCGGGGGGCTTGAACGAGCAGTACTTC

size: .
V: TRBV6-5
J: TRBJ1-6
D: .
length: 15
CDR3: CASSYQGSYNSPLHF
DNA: TGTGCCAGCAGTTATCAGGGCTCCTATAATTCACCCCTCCACTTT

size: .
V: TRBV28
J: TRBJ1-1
D: .
length: 14
CDR3: CASSLGDGDTEAFF
DNA: TGTGCCAGCAGTTTAGGGGACGGGGACACTGAAGCTTTCTTT

size: .
V: TRBV10-3
J: TRBJ2-2
D: .
length: 15
CDR3: CAISNPGLNTGELFF
DNA: TGTGCCATCAGTAATCCAGGACTGAACACCGGGGAGCTGTTTTTT

size: .
V: TRBV30
J: TRBJ1-5
D: .
length: 16
CDR3: CAWQPLGSSSNQPQHF
DNA: TGTGCCTGGCAACCCCTCGGCTCAAGTAGCAATCAGCCCCAGCATTTT

size: few
V: TRBV9
J: TRBJ1-1
D: .
length: 14
CDR3: CASSVEWVNTEAFF
DNA: TGTGCCAGCAGCGTAGAGTGGGTTAACACTGAAGCTTTCTTT

size: .
V: TRBV29-1
J: TRBJ1-2
D: .
length: 13
CDR3: CSVAGRTNYGYTF
DNA: TGCAGCGTTGCTGGGCGCACTAACTATGGCTACACCTTC

size: .
V: TRBV11-1
J: TRBJ2-7
D: TRBD2
length: 14
CDR3: CASSWGDYSYEQYF
DNA: TGTGCCAGCAGCTGGGGGGACTACTCCTACGAGCAGTACTTC

size: once
V: TRBV5-1
J: TRBJ2-7
D: .
length: 14
CDR3: CASSLEGSLYEQYF
DNA: TGCGCCAGCAGCTTGGAGGGCAGCCTCTACGAGCAGTACTTC

size: .
V: TRBV5-8
J: TRBJ2-3
D: TRBD2
length: 16
CDR3: CASSLWRTRREDTQYF
DNA: TGTGCCAGCAGCTTGTGGAGGACTAGAAGGGAAGATACGCAGTATTTT

size: .
V: TRBV7-2
J: TRBJ1-1
D: .
length: 13
CDR3: CASSQFRNTEAFF
DNA: TGTGCCAGCAGCCAATTCAGGAACACTGAAGCTTTCTTT

size: .
V: TRBV10-1
J: TRBJ1-2
D: .
length: 12
CDR3: CASRGLCYGYTF
DNA: TGCGCCAGCAGAGGTTTGTGCTATGGCTACACCTTC

size: .
V: TRBV10-3
J: TRBJ2-1
D: .
length: 14
CDR3: CAIRKTEGDNEQFF
DNA: TGTGCCATCAGGAAGACAGAAGGGGACAATGAGCAGTTCTTC

size: .
V: TRBV5-1
J: TRBJ2-2
D: .
length: 14
CDR3: CASSFGGVTGELFF
DNA: TGCGCCAGCAGCTTTGGCGGGGTGACCGGGGAGCTGTTTTTT

size: once
V: TRBV7-3
J: TRBJ1-2
D: .
length: 15
CDR3: CASSLFPGQNYGYTF
DNA: TGTGCCAGCAGCTTATTTCCCGGGCAGAACTATGGCTACACCTTC

size: .
V: TRBV11-2
J: TRBJ2-2
D: TRBD2
length: 18
CDR3: CASSSTLLAGGYTGELFF
DNA: TGTGCCAGCAGCTCAACGCTCCTAGCGGGAGGGTACACCGGGGAGCTGTTTTTT

size: .
V: TRBV28
J: TRBJ2-1
D: .
length: 12
CDR3: CASEEGYNEQFF
DNA: TGTGCCAGCGAGGAGGGGTACAATGAGCAGTTCTTC

size: once
V: TRBV7-2
J: TRBJ2-7
D: .
length: 15
CDR3: CASSREAGLSYEQYF
DNA: TGTGCCAGCAGCCGAGAAGCGGGCCTCTCCTACGAGCAGTACTTC

size: .
V: TRBV5-1
J: TRBJ2-3
D: .
length: 16
CDR3: CASSLGGGVRTDTQYF
DNA: TGCGCCAGCAGCTTGGGCGGAGGGGTGAGGACAGATACGCAGTATTTT

size: .
V: TRBV18
J: TRBJ2-2
D: TRBD1
length: 15
CDR3: CASSALNRGTGELFF
DNA: TGTGCCAGCTCAGCACTCAACAGGGGCACCGGGGAGCTGTTTTTT

size: .
V: TRBV28
J: TRBJ2-7
D: TRBD2
length: 15
CDR3: CASSPSGKGVYEQYF
DNA: TGTGCCAGCAGTCCTAGCGGGAAAGGGGTGTACGAGCAGTACTTC

size: .
V: TRBV5-1
J: TRBJ1-2
D: TRBD1
length: 13
CDR3: CASSLDRNYGYTF
DNA: TGCGCCAGCAGCCTGGACAGGAACTATGGCTACACCTTC

size: .
V: TRBV19
J: TRBJ1-4
D: .
length: 15
CDR3: CASSMGGGQGEKLFF
DNA: TGTGCCAGTAGTATGGGCGGGGGGCAAGGTGAAAAACTGTTTTTT

size: .
V: TRBV29-1
J: TRBJ2-3
D: .
length: 13
CDR3: CSVAFSPTDTQYF
DNA: TGCAGCGTTGCTTTTTCTCCAACAGATACGCAGTATTTT

size: few
V: TRBV30
J: TRBJ1-1
D: .
length: 9
CDR3: CAWRPGAFF
DNA: TGTGCCTGGAGGCCTGGAGCTTTCTTT

size: .
V: TRBV6-6
J: TRBJ1-2
D: TRBD1
length: 15
CDR3: CASNQRQGVTYGYTF
DNA: TGTGCCAGCAACCAAAGACAGGGGGTAACCTATGGCTACACCTTC

size: .
V: TRBV5-1
J: TRBJ2-2
D: TRBD2
length: 15
CDR3: CASSIPSGNTGELFF
DNA: TGCGCCAGCAGCATCCCTAGCGGGAACACCGGGGAGCTGTTTTTT

size: .
V: TRBV28
J: TRBJ2-7
D: .
length: 15
CDR3: CASSLWLLGSYEQYF
DNA: TGTGCCAGCAGTTTATGGCTGCTCGGGTCCTACGAGCAGTACTTC

size: .
V: TRBV6-1
J: TRBJ1-1
D: .
length: 14
CDR3: CASSVSRTNTEAFF
DNA: TGTGCCAGCAGTGTCAGCAGGACGAACACTGAAGCTTTCTTT

size: .
V: TRBV30
J: TRBJ2-2
D: .
length: 14
CDR3: CAWMSPPHTGELFF
DNA: TGTGCCTGGATGAGCCCCCCCCACACCGGGGAGCTGTTTTTT